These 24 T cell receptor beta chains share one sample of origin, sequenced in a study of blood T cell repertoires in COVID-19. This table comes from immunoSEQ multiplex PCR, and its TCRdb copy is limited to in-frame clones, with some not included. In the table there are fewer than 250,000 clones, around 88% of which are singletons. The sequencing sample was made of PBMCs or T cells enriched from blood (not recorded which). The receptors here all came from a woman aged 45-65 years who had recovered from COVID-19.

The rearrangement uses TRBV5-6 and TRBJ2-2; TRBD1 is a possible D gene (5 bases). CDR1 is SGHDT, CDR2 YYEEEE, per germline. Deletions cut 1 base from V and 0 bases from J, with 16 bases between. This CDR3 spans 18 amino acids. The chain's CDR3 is CASSLFRPGQTNTGELFF. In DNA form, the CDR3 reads TGTGCCAGCAGCTTGTTTCGTCCTGGACAAACGAACACCGGGGAGCTGTTTTTT.

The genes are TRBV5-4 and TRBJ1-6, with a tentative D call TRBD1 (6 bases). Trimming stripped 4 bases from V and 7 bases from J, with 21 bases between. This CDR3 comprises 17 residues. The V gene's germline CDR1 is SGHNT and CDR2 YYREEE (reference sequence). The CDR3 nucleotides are TGTGCCAGCAGCCCGGGGGGGGCGTATGGGGCGAATTCACCCCTCCACTTT. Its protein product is CASSPGGAYGANSPLHF.

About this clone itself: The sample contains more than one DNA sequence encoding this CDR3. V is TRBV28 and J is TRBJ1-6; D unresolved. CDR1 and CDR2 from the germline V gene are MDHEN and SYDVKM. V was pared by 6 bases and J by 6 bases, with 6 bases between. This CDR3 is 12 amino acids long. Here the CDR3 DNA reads TGTGCCAGCAGCCCGAGTAATTCACCCCTCCACTTT. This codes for CASSPSNSPLHF.

The CDR3 sequence is CASSVDVGGNIQYF. Written as DNA, the CDR3 is TGTGCCAGCAGCGTAGACGTGGGGGGAAACATTCAGTACTTC. The rearrangement joins TRBV9 to TRBJ2-4; possibly TRBD2 for D (6 bases). V was shortened by 0 bases and J by 6 bases, with 10 bases between the two germline ends. Germline V gives CDR1 SGDLS, CDR2 YYNGEE. The CDR3 has 14 residues.

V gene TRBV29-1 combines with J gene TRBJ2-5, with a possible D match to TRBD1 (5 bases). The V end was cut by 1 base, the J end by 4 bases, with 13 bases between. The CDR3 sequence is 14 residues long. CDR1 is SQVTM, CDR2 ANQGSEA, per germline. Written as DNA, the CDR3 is TGCAGCGTTGAAGGCCAGGGCCGGCGAGAGACCCAGTACTTC. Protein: CSVEGQGRRETQYF. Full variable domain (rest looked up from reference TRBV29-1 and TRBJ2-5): SAVISQKPSRDICQRGTSLTIQCQVDSQVTMMFWYRQQPGQSLTLIATANQGSEATYESGFVIDKFPISRPNLTFSTLTVSNMSPEDSSIYLCSVEGQGRRETQYFGPGTRLLVL.

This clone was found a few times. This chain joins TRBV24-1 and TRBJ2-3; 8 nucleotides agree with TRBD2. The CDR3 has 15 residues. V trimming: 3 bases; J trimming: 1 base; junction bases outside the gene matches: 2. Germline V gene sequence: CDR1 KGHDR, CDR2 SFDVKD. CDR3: CATSDAGGRTDTQYF. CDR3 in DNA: TGTGCCACCAGTGATGCGGGGGGACGCACAGATACGCAGTATTTT.

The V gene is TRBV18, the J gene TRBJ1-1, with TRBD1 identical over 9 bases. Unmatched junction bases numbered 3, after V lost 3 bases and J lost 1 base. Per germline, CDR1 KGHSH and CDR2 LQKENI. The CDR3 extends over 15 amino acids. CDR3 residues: CASSPATGGNTEAFF. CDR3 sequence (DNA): TGTGCCAGCTCACCCGCGACAGGGGGGAACACTGAAGCTTTCTTT. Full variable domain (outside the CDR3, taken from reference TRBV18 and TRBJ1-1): NAGVMQNPRHLVRRRGQEARLRCSPMKGHSHVYWYRQLPEEGLKFMVYLQKENIIDESGMPKERFSAEFPKEGPSILRIQQVVRGDSAAYFCASSPATGGNTEAFFGQGTRLTVV.

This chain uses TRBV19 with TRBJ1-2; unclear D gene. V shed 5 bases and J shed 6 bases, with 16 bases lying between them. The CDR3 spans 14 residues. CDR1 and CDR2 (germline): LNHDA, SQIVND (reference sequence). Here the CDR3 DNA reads TGTGCCAGTAGTCTCCCTCAGCGCCGAAATGGCTACACCTTC. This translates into CASSLPQRRNGYTF. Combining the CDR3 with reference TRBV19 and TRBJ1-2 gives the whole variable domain DGGITQSPKYLFRKEGQNVTLSCEQNLNHDAMYWYRQDPGQGLRLIYYSQIVNDFQKGDIAEGYSVSREKKESFPLTVTSAQKNPTAFYLCASSLPQRRNGYTFGSGTRLTVV.

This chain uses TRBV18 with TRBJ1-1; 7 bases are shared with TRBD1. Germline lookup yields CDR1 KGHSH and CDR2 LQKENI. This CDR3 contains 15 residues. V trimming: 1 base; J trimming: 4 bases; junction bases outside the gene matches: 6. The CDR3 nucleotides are TGTGCCAGCTCACCACAGACAGGGTCGGGCACTGAAGCTTTCTTT. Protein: CASSPQTGSGTEAFF.

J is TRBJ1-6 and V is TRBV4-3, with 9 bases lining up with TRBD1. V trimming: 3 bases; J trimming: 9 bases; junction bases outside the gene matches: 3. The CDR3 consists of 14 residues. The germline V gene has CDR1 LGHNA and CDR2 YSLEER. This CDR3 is CASSHGDRVSPLHF. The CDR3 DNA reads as TGCGCCAGCAGCCATGGGGACAGGGTTTCACCCCTCCACTTT.

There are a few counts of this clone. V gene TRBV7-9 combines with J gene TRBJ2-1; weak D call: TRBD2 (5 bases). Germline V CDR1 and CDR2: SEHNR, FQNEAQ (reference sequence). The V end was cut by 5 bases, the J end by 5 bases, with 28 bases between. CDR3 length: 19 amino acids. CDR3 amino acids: CASSLGLYGKYRPNNEQFF. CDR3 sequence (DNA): TGTGCCAGCAGCCTAGGGTTATACGGGAAGTACCGCCCTAACAATGAGCAGTTCTTC.

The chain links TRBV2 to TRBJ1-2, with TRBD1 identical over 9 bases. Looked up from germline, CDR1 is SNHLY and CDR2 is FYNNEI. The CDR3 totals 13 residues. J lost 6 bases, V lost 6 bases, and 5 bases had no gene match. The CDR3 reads CASRKQGADGYTF. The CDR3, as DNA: TGTGCCAGCAGGAAACAGGGGGCGGATGGCTACACCTTC. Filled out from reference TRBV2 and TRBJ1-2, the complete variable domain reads EPEVTQTPSHQVTQMGQEVILRCVPISNHLYFYWYRQILGQKVEFLVSFYNNEISEKSEIFDDQFSVERPDGSNFTLKIRSTKLEDSAMYFCASRKQGADGYTFGSGTRLTVV.

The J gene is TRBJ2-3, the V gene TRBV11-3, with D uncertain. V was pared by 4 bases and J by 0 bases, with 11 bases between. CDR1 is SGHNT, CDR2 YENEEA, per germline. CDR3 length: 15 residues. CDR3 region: CASSSSPSSTDTQYF. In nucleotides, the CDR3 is TGTGCCAGCAGCTCCAGTCCCTCTAGCACAGATACGCAGTATTTT.

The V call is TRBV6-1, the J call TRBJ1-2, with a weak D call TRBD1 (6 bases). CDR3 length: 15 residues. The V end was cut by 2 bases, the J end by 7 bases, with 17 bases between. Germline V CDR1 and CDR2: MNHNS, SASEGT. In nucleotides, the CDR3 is TGTGCCAGCAGTGAAACGAGGACAGTGCCAGGTGGCTACACCTTC. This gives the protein CASSETRTVPGGYTF.

CDR3 region: CASSPGREGTGNQPQHF. CDR3 DNA sequence: TGTGCCAGCAGCCCCGGAAGGGAGGGCACGGGCAATCAGCCCCAGCATTTT. The chain is built from TRBV7-9 and TRBJ1-5; no firm D call. The length of the CDR3 is 17 residues. V was trimmed by 5 bases and J by 2 bases, leaving 19 bases between them. Germline CDR1 and CDR2: SEHNR and FQNEAQ (reference sequence). The variable domain in full, completed from reference TRBV7-9 and TRBJ1-5, reads DTGVSQNPRHKITKRGQNVTFRCDPISEHNRLYWYRQTLGQGPEFLTYFQNEAQLEKSRLLSDRFSAERPKGSFSTLEIQRTEQGDSAMYLCASSPGREGTGNQPQHFGDGTRLSIL.

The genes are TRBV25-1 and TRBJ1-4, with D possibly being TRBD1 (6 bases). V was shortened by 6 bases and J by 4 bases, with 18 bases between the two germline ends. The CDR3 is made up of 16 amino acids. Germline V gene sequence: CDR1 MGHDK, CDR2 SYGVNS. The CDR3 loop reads CASSLGGGTYNEKLFF. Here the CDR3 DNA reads TGTGCCAGCAGCCTGGGAGGGGGGACCTATAATGAAAAACTGTTTTTT.

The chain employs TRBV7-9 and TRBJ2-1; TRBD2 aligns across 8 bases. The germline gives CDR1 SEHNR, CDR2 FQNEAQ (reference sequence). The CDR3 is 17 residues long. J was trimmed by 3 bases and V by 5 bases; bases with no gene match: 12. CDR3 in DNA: TGTGCCAGCAGCCCGACTAAAGCGGGAGAGTACTACAATGAGCAGTTCTTC. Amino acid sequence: CASSPTKAGEYYNEQFF. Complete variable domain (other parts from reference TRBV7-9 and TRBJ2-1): DTGVSQNPRHKITKRGQNVTFRCDPISEHNRLYWYRQTLGQGPEFLTYFQNEAQLEKSRLLSDRFSAERPKGSFSTLEIQRTEQGDSAMYLCASSPTKAGEYYNEQFFGPGTRLTVL.

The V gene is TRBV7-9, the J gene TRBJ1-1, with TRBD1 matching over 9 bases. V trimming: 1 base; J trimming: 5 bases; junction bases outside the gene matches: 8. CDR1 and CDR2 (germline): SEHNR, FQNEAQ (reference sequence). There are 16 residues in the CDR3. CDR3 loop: CASSLDYRTGVTEAFF. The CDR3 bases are TGTGCCAGCAGCTTAGATTACCGGACAGGGGTAACTGAAGCTTTCTTT.

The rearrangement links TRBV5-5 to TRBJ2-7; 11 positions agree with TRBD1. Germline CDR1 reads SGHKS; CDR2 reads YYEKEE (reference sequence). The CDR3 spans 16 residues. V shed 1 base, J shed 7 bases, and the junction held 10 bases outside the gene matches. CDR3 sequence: CASSLWGQGVSGEQYF. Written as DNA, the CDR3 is TGTGCCAGCAGCTTGTGGGGACAGGGGGTTTCGGGTGAGCAGTACTTC.

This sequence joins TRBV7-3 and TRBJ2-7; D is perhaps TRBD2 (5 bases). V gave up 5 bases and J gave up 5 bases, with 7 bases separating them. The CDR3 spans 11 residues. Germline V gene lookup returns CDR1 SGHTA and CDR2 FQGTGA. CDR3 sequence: CASSAGDEQYF. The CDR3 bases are TGTGCCAGCAGCGCCGGGGACGAGCAGTACTTC. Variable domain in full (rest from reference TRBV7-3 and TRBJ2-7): GAGVSQTPSNKVTEKGKYVELRCDPISGHTALYWYRQSLGQGPEFLIYFQGTGAADDSGLPNDRFFAVRPEGSVSTLKIQRTERGDSAVYLCASSAGDEQYFGPGTRLTVT.

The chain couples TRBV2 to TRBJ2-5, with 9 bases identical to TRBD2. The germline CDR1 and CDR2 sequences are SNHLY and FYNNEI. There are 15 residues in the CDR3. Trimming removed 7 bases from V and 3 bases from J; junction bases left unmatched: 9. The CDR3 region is CASTRRSGGKETQYF. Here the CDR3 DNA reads TGTGCCAGCACCCGACGGAGCGGGGGGAAAGAGACCCAGTACTTC.

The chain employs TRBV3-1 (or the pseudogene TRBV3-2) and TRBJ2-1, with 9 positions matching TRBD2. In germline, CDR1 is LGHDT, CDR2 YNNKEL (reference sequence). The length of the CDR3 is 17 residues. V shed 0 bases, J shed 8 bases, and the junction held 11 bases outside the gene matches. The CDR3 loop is CASSQEGGLAGLDEQFF. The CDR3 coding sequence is TGTGCCAGCAGCCAAGAGGGGGGGCTAGCGGGATTGGATGAGCAGTTCTTC.

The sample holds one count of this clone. The CDR3 spells CASSLDRGRTYNEQFF. The CDR3 DNA reads as TGCGCCAGCAGCTTGGATCGGGGGAGGACCTACAATGAGCAGTTCTTC. The chain combines TRBV5-1 with TRBJ2-1, with a weak D call TRBD2 (6 bases). V lost 0 bases and J lost 2, with 12 bases in between. CDR1 and CDR2 from the germline V gene are SGHRS and YFSETQ. The CDR3 has 16 amino acids.

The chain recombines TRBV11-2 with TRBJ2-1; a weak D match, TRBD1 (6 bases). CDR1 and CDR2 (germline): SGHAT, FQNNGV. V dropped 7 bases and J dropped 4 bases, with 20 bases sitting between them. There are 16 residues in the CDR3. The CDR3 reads CASTRSLGGVYNEQFF. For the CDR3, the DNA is TGTGCCAGCACTAGGAGCTTAGGGGGAGTGTACAATGAGCAGTTCTTC.